The entry that follows covers one T cell receptor (beta chain) sequence. The antigen is not known. The data were taken from a study of cytomegalovirus exposure and HLA in healthy donors. Study-wide background: Earlier work reported roughly 120 million unique TCR beta sequences from 170 million or so T cells.

Vbeta (60) and Jbeta (13) primers were used in the PCR. The protocol was immunoSEQ multiplex PCR, while the TCRdb copy is restricted to in-frame clones and leaves out a portion. In the table there are about 130,000 clones, about 80% of which are singletons. Germline V gene lookup returns CDR1 SGHRS and CDR2 YFSETQ. V dropped 3 bases and J dropped 2 bases, with 24 bases sitting between them. This CDR3 has 18 amino acids. Overall study results and limits: Later analysis demonstrated an association between a missense DCLRE1C variant and TCR beta V- and J-gene trimming. In an earlier analysis, most TCR beta V segments were productive about 87% or about 30% of the time. Altogether, about 160 TCR beta chains were recorded as cytomegalovirus-associated.

The clonotype was recovered from a man in his forties in good health and CMV-seronegative. The V and J genes are TRBV5-1 and TRBJ2-7, with a weak D call TRBD1 (5 bases). Specimen: PBMCs. CDR3 region: CASSSITRTITYAYEQYF. In nucleotides, the CDR3 is TGCGCCAGCAGCTCGATCACCCGGACAATTACCTATGCCTACGAGCAGTACTTC.